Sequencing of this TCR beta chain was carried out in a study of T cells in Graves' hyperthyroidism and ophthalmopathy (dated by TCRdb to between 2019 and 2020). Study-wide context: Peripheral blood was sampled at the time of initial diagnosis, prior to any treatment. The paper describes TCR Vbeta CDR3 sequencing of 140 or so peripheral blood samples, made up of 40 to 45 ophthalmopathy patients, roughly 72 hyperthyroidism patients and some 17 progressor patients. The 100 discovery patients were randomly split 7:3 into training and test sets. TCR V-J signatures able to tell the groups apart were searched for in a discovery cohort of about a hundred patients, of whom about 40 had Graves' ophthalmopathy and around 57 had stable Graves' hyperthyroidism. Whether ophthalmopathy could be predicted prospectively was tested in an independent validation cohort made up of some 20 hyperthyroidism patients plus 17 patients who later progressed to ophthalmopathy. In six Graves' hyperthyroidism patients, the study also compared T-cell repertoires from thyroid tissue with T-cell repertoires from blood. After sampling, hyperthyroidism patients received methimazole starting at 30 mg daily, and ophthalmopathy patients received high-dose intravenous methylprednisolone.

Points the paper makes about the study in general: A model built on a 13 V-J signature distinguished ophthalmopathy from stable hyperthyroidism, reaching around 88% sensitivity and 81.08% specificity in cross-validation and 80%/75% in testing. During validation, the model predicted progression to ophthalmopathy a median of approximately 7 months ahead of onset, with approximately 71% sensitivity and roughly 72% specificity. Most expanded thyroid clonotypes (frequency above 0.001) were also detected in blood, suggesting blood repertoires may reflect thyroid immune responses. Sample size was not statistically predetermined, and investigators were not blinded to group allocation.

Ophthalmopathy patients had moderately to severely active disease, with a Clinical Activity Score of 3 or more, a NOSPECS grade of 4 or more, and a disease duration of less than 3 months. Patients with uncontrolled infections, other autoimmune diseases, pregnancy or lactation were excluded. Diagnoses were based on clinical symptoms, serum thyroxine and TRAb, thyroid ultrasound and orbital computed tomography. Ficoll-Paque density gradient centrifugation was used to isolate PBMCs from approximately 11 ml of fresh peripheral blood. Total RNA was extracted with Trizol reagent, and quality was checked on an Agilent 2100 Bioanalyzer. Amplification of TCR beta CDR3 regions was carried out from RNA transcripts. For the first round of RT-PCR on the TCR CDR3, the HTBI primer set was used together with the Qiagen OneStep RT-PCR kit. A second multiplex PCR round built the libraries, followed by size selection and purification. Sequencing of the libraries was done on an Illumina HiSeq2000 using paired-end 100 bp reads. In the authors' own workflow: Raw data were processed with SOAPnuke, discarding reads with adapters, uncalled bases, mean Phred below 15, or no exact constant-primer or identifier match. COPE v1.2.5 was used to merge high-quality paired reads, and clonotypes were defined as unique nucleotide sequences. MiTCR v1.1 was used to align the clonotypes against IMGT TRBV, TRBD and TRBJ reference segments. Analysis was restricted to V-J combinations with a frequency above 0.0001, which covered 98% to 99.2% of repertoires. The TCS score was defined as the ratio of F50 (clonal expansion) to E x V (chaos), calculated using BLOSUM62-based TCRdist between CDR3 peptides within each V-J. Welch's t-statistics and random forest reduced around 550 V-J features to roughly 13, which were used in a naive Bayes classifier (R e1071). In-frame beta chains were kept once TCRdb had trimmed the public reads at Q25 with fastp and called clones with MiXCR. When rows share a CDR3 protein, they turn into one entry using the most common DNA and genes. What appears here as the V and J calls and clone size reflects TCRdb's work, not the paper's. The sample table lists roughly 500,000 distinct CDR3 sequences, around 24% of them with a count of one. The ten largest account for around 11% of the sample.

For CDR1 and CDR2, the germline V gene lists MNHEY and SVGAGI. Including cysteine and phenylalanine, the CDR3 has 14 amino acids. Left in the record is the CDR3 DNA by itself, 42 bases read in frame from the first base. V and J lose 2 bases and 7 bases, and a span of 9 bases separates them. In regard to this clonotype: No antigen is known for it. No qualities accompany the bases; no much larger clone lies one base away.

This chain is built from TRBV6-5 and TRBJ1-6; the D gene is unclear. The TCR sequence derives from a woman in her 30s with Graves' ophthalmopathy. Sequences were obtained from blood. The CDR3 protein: CASSYKSENSPLHF. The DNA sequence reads TGTGCCAGCAGTTACAAATCTGAAAATTCACCCCTCCACTTT.